Described below is a single TCR beta chain sequence and its context. No antigen is known for it. There are no base qualities to consult, and no much larger clone falls within one base. Taken from cysteine to phenylalanine, the CDR3 has 15 residues. CDR3 DNA is the only sequence kept; it has 45 bases, read in frame from the first base. Trimming accounts for 5 bases at V and 3 bases at J, while the number of junction bases matched to no gene is 7. The germline V gene encodes CDR1 SGHVS and CDR2 FNYEAQ. Naive and memory CD4+ T cells were separated from cryopreserved PBMCs by first enriching for CD4 and then performing EasySep naive CD4+ T cell enrichment. Ficoll-Paque PLUS gradient centrifugation was used to isolate PBMCs from leukapheresis product or whole blood. PBMCs were either cryopreserved at -140°C or used fresh in the expansion assay. The QIAamp Micro DNA Kit was used to extract genomic DNA from the CD4+ T cells.

The sample is drawn from a study of CD4 T cells in relation to SARS-CoV-2 and coronaviruses (dated by TCRdb to 2020 to 2023). Some background on the complete study: Across all 12 patients in the full convalescent cohort, ages ranged from roughly 20 to 80 years, with a median of 38. The study assessed, at the TCR clonotype level, memory CD4+ T cell crossreactivity between SARS-CoV-2 and common cold coronavirus spike proteins. Shared crossreactive spike epitopes were mapped to their HLA restriction using patient-derived lymphoblastoid cell lines. Expansion assays from other donors in the study were sequenced with a different, Illumina-based TCR-beta assay. Among the approximately twelve convalescent patients, 8 males and 4 females were included, and two of the subjects were Hispanic. The Adaptive Biotechnologies TCR-sequencing kit was used to sequence samples from a few pre-COVID donors and the naive versus memory experiments, whereas other data were Illumina-based.

DNA from uncultured naive and memory CD4+ T cells underwent immunoSEQ TCR-beta sequencing at deep resolution. In the paper's pipeline: During preprocessing, nonproductive sequences were discarded, as were any CDR3s that did not begin with C, did not end with F or W, or were shorter than 7 amino acids. Cultured and uncultured naive and memory CD4+ repertoires were searched for previously identified spike- and CEF-reactive CDR3s. CDR3 homology was quantified as pairwise Levenshtein distance, calculated with the stringdist R package after three terminal residues were trimmed from each end. Sourced from immuneACCESS, this table was stored by TCRdb with only in-frame sequences that have V and J called. A share of the clones is absent; for the studies checked, an unresolved V gene accounts for under half, and the remainder has no known explanation. V, J and clone size were drawn from that table, and D and trimming were deduced from the DNA. The sample yields approximately 60,000 clones; 90% to 95% were counted once. About 0.4% of the sample belongs to the ten largest clones.

Broad study findings and their caveats: No donor contributed both pre-pandemic and post-infection samples, which limited tracing the source of pre-existing responses. Compared with monoreactive clones, crossreactive clones had significantly weaker SARS-CoV-2-driven expansion, a result consistent with antigenic imprinting. Naive versus memory sequencing indicated that memory recall responses, rather than primary responses primed during culture, are detected by the assay. The study was limited by small numbers of patients and tested TCRs. Memory CD4+ clonotypes crossrecognizing SARS-CoV-2 and at least one common cold coronavirus spike were found in approximately 60% of donors. Crossreactivity analysis centred on spike protein, so crossreactivity against other viral proteins was not assessed.

The sequence is built from TRBV7-6 and TRBJ1-3, with 7 central nucleotides matching TRBD1. This TCR was recovered from an adult with COVID-19. Material for sequencing was naive CD4+ T cells from PBMCs. The cell subset or site label on this specimen signifies: naive CD4+ T cells isolated by negative enrichment. The CDR3 loop reads CASSPRQGGGNTIYF. The DNA sequence is as follows: TGTGCCAGCAGCCCGAGACAGGGAGGTGGAAACACCATATATTTT.